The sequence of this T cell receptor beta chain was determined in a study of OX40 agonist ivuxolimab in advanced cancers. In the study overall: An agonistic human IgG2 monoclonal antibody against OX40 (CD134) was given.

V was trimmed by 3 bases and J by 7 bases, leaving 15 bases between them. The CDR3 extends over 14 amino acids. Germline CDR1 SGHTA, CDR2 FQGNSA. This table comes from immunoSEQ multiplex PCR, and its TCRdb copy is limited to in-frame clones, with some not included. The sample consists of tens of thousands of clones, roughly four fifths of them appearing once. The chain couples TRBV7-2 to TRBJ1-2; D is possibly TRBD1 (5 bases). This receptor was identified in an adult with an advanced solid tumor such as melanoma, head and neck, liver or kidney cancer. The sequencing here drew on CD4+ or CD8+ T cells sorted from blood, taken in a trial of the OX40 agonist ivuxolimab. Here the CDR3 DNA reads TGTGCCAGCAGCTTCCAGGGCCTCGTGGGTGGCTACACCTTC. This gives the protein CASSFQGLVGGYTF.